This T cell receptor (beta chain) was identified during a study of graft-versus-host responses after intestinal transplantation (dated by TCRdb to the early 2020s). Regarding the research as a whole: Multivisceral, liver-intestinal, or isolated intestinal transplants were received by the recipients. Samples from three later patients were sequenced in-house on an Illumina MiSeq with MiXCR processing rather than by the commercial service. Donor T cell macrochimerism was defined as a peak of at least 4% donor T cells among recipient peripheral blood mononuclear cells. Alloreactive clones were identified by sequencing pre-transplant mixed lymphocyte reaction products and comparing them with unstimulated pre-transplant donor and recipient T cells. The cohort enrolled fewer than 25 intestinal transplant recipients including one retransplant, and a few patients lacking pretransplant specimens were excluded. Every recipient was given anti-thymocyte globulin induction, followed by about 3 years of maintenance tacrolimus and steroids. After intestinal transplantation, graft-versus-host and host-versus-graft alloreactive T cell clones were followed in the graft, circulation and bone marrow using bulk TCR-beta CDR3 sequencing. Paper-wide results and their limitations: Early after transplant, peak levels of circulating GvH clones were found to be associated with declines in HvG clones. The conclusions were limited by the relatively low number and heterogeneity of the intestinal transplant patients. In patients with donor T cell macrochimerism, the allografts had high GvH to HvG T cell clonal ratios. GvH clones turned up in recipient bone marrow, with some appearing earlier in ileal mucosa or blood, a pattern consistent with an intestinal mucosal origin.

Library preparation used the immunoSEQ multiplex PCR assay. For most patients, genomic DNA was isolated with the Qiagen DNeasy Blood and Tissue Kit and sent frozen to Adaptive Biotechnologies for TCR sequencing. Adaptive Biotechnologies carried out high-throughput TCR-beta CDR3 sequencing of genomic DNA for most patients. The published analysis was carried out like this. TCR sequencing data for 18 patients were retrieved from Adaptive's ImmunoSEQ software; a few other patients were processed with MiXCR and VDJtools. To correct CD4 versus CD8 sorting errors, sequences present in both subsets at a frequency ratio below 5:1 were removed. CDR3 nucleotide sequences shared between donor and recipient were removed because their origin could not be assigned. To be classed as alloreactive, a clone needed at least 2-fold expansion over unstimulated cells and a minimum CFSE-low frequency of 0.002% (template counts) or 0.001% (read counts). Clones were considered mappable if detected in sequenced pre-transplant spleen, lymph node, or MLR CFSE-low populations of the donor or recipient. The cumulative frequency of alloreactive clones was calculated as a percentage of all sequences, weighted by copy number. TCRdb carries this immuneACCESS record with in-frame sequences only. Its versions omit some clonotypes, under half of them owing to an unresolved V gene in the studies checked, with the rest unexplained. V, J and clone size derive from that table, while D and trimming were established from the DNA sequence. Here the sample has more than 70,000 clones; roughly 92% occur a single time. The ten top clones hold around 0.44% of the sample.

Measured from the cysteine to the phenylalanine, the CDR3 is 16 residues long. Only CDR3 DNA is held: 48 bases, read in frame from base 1. The V and J ends are trimmed by 0 bases and 2 bases, leaving 11 bases between them. CDR1 MGHRA and CDR2 YSYEKL were looked up in the germline V gene. This clone was counted a single time. Its antigen is currently not known. No much larger clonotype is one base removed from it; base qualities were not supplied. According to the study, the label for this sample's time point signals: cells obtained before transplantation from donor or recipient. CD3+CD4+ and CD3+CD8+ populations were FACS-sorted from unstimulated pre-transplant donor and recipient cells taken from spleen or lymph nodes.

The chain links TRBV4-1 with TRBJ2-1, and perhaps TRBD1 as D gene, on 6 matching bases. Sequenced here: unstimulated CD8+ T cells sorted from spleen or lymph node cells, sampled before transplant. The TCR comes from a human donor who was the organ donor for an intestinal transplant. The CDR3 region reads CASSQDPGVTYNEQFF. The sequenced DNA: TGCGCCAGCAGCCAAGACCCAGGGGTGACCTACAATGAGCAGTTCTTC.